The next 17 T cell receptor beta chains were all read from a single sample in a study of blood T cell repertoires in COVID-19 (dated by TCRdb to 2020 to 2022). Preparation of the library involved the immunoSEQ multiplex PCR assay. TCRdb holds this immuneACCESS table with in-frame rearrangements only. Some clones are missing; in checked studies, unresolved V genes explain under half, and the rest has no known cause. A total of some 400,000 clones appear in this sample, about 87% of them only once. About 2.5% of the sample belongs to the ten largest clones. Sequencing input: peripheral blood. All receptors derive from a woman aged 55-75 years with COVID-19, enrolled during active disease.

The CDR3: CASSQGGGAFLEQFF. DNA for the CDR3: TGTGCCAGCAGCCAAGGTGGGGGGGCCTTTTTGGAGCAGTTCTTC. The rearrangement joins TRBV3-1 (or the pseudogene TRBV3-2) to TRBJ2-1; possible D gene TRBD2, 7 bases. The germline CDR1 and CDR2 sequences are LGHDT and YNNKEL (reference sequence). This CDR3 is 15 amino acids long. V dropped 1 base and J dropped 10 bases, with 17 bases sitting between them.

The chain couples TRBV25-1 to TRBJ2-2, with TRBD2 as a possible D gene (5 bases). The V gene lost 4 bases and the J gene lost 1 base, with 7 bases spanning the gap. Germline values: CDR1 MGHDK, CDR2 SYGVNS. This CDR3 contains 14 residues. In DNA, the CDR3 is TGTGCCAGCAGTGGACGGGAGAACACCGGGGAGCTGTTTTTT. Its protein is CASSGRENTGELFF.

The V and J genes are TRBV2 and TRBJ2-5; D possibly corresponds to TRBD1 (6 bases). In germline, CDR1 is SNHLY, CDR2 FYNNEI. The CDR3 contains 14 residues. V lost 6 bases and J 1 base, leaving 12 bases between the germline ends. As DNA, the CDR3 is TGTGCCAGCAGGTTGAGGGGGACCCAAGAGACCCAGTACTTC. Its protein product is CASRLRGTQETQYF.

The chain combines TRBV7-3 with TRBJ1-1; maybe TRBD1 (6 bases). The CDR3 runs to 12 residues. Germline V gives CDR1 SGHTA, CDR2 FQGTGA. Trimming took off 6 bases at V and 5 bases at J, with 10 bases between the two ends. CDR3 sequence (DNA): TGTGCCAGCAGAAATCAGGGGACTGAAGCTTTCTTT. Translated, it gives CASRNQGTEAFF. Full variable domain (outside the CDR3, taken from reference TRBV7-3 and TRBJ1-1): GAGVSQTPSNKVTEKGKYVELRCDPISGHTALYWYRQSLGQGPEFLIYFQGTGAADDSGLPNDRFFAVRPEGSVSTLKIQRTERGDSAVYLCASRNQGTEAFFGQGTRLTVV.

The CDR3 loop reads CASSPGTSGGLTDTQYF. The CDR3 DNA follows: TGTGCCAGCAGCCCCGGGACTAGCGGGGGACTCACAGATACGCAGTATTTT. This rearrangement joins TRBV5-4 to TRBJ2-3; 14 bases align to TRBD2. Germline lookup yields CDR1 SGHNT and CDR2 YYREEE (reference sequence). Losses at the gene ends were 4 bases for V and 2 bases for J; bases not matched to a gene: 6. The CDR3 is 17 amino acids.

The rearrangement joins TRBV19 to TRBJ2-5; D possibly corresponds to TRBD2 (6 bases). The CDR3 is 14 amino acids. Trimming cost V 4 bases and J 5 bases, with 14 bases left between them. The germline V gene encodes CDR1 LNHDA and CDR2 SQIVND (reference sequence). The CDR3 region has the DNA TGTGCCAGTAGTAGACGGTGGGGGAGGGAGACCCAGTACTTC. It yields the protein CASSRRWGRETQYF.

The chain has TRBV6-5 and TRBJ2-2; perhaps TRBD2 as D (6 bases). CDR1 is MNHEY and CDR2 is SVGAGI in the germline V gene. This CDR3 spans 14 amino acids. Trimming cost V 7 bases and J 1 base, with 10 bases left between them. CDR3 in amino acids: CASKRGLNTGELFF. The CDR3 nucleotides read TGTGCCAGCAAACGGGGGTTGAACACCGGGGAGCTGTTTTTT.

CDR3 in DNA: TGTGCCAGCAGTTACTCGAAGGGAGATTTAGATACGCAGTATTTT. This codes for CASSYSKGDLDTQYF. This chain uses TRBV6-2 or TRBV6-3 with TRBJ2-3; tentatively, D is TRBD2 (5 bases). CDR1 is MNHEY, CDR2 SVGEGT, per germline. The CDR3 has 15 amino acids. Trimming took 0 bases from V and 5 from J, leaving 12 bases between them.

The V gene is TRBV19, the J gene TRBJ1-2; D remains unclear. Trimming took off 5 bases at V and 3 bases at J, with 16 bases between the two ends. CDR3 length: 15 amino acids. Germline CDR1 and CDR2: LNHDA and SQIVND (reference sequence). CDR3 nucleotide sequence: TGTGCCAGTAGTGGTGGCCAGCTAGGAGACTATGGCTACACCTTC. Protein product: CASSGGQLGDYGYTF.

This chain uses TRBV5-1 with TRBJ1-3; 7 bases are shared with TRBD1. CDR1 is SGHRS, CDR2 YFSETQ, per germline. V dropped 3 bases and J dropped 1; count of bases not matched to a gene: 4. The CDR3 runs 15 residues. The CDR3 coding sequence is TGCGCCAGCAGCTCACAGGGGACTTCTGGAAACACCATATATTTT. It is translated as CASSSQGTSGNTIYF.

V gene TRBV6-2 or TRBV6-3 combines with J gene TRBJ2-3; the D gene is possibly TRBD2 (6 bases). The CDR3 loop spans 15 amino acids. Per the germline V gene, CDR1 is MNHEY and CDR2 is SVGEGT. V lost 5 bases and J 0 bases, leaving 12 bases between the germline ends. CDR3 sequence: CASSTVGGSTDTQYF. CDR3 DNA: TGTGCCAGCAGTACGGTGGGGGGTAGCACAGATACGCAGTATTTT.

As regards this clone: This sample includes further DNA sequences coding for the same CDR3. CDR3: CASSLRTGFQETQYF. CDR3 in DNA: TGCGCCAGCAGCCTCCGGACAGGGTTCCAAGAGACCCAGTACTTC. V gene TRBV5-1 combines with J gene TRBJ2-5; 8 bases line up with TRBD1. J gave up 1 base and V 4 bases, and 6 bases lay outside the gene matches. From germline, CDR1 is SGHRS and CDR2 YFSETQ. The CDR3 has 15 amino acids.

The chain combines TRBV7-3 with TRBJ1-6; a weak D match, TRBD1 (5 bases). CDR3 length: 14 amino acids. The V end was cut by 1 base, the J end by 7 bases, with 8 bases between. From germline, CDR1 is SGHTA and CDR2 FQGTGA. CDR3 bases: TGTGCCAGCAGCTTAAGGGGCGGCAATTCACCCCTCCACTTT. Translating it yields CASSLRGGNSPLHF.

This chain uses TRBV18 with TRBJ1-1; D remains unclear. In germline, CDR1 is KGHSH, CDR2 LQKENI. The CDR3 runs to 13 residues. Trimming took off 5 bases at V and 9 bases at J, with 16 bases between the two ends. CDR3 sequence (DNA): TGTGCCAGCTCAGACCTGTTGAGCGGGAAAGCTTTCTTT. Translation gives CASSDLLSGKAFF.

The chain has TRBV10-2 and TRBJ2-1; D is possibly TRBD1 (5 bases). The length of the CDR3 is 15 residues. Trimming removed 5 bases from V and 1 base from J, with 12 bases in between. Germline V gene sequence: CDR1 WSHSY, CDR2 SAAADI. The CDR3 here is CASSSTTGSYNEQFF. The CDR3 DNA reads as TGCGCCAGCAGTAGTACAACAGGTTCCTACAATGAGCAGTTCTTC.

The V call is TRBV5-6, the J call TRBJ2-5; 10 positions agree with TRBD2. Trimming cost V 4 bases and J 3 bases; bases outside gene matches: 6. Germline values: CDR1 SGHDT, CDR2 YYEEEE. This CDR3 has 15 residues. The CDR3 reads CASSQLAGGKETQYF. In nucleotides, the CDR3 is TGTGCCAGCAGCCAATTAGCGGGGGGCAAAGAGACCCAGTACTTC.

This clone was recorded a few times. The V call is TRBV28, the J call TRBJ1-1; the D is unclear. Trimming shortened V by 5 bases and J by 3 bases, and 10 bases separated the two germline ends. CDR3 size: 13 residues. Germline V gives CDR1 MDHEN, CDR2 SYDVKM. The DNA for the CDR3 is TGTGCCAGCAGTACCACGGTTGACACTGAAGCTTTCTTT. The encoded protein is CASSTTVDTEAFF.